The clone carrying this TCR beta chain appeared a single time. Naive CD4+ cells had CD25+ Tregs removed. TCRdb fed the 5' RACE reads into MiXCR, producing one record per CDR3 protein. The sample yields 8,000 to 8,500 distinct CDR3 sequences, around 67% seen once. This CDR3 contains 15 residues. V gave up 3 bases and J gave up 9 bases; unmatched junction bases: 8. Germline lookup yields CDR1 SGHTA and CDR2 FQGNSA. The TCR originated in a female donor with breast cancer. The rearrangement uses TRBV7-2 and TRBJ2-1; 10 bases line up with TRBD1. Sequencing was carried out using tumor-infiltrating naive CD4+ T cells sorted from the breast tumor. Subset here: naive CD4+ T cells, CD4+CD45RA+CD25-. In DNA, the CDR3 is TGTGCCAGCAGCTTTACCGGGACAGGGGCGGGTGAGCAGTTCTTC. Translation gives CASSFTGTGAGEQFF.